This entry concerns a single TCR beta chain. At the deep level, the assay was run. The sorted-subset replicate PCRs were given approximately 190 ng DNA, which is 31,000 or so T cell genomes. Generated by immunoSEQ multiplex PCR, the TCRdb table keeps only in-frame clones and is missing some. Among about 700,000 clones, 74% were seen once, and the ten largest hold around 1.6%. Between the trimmed V and J ends, which lost 6 bases and 5 bases, there was a span of 19 bases. Germline V gene sequence: CDR1 MDHEN, CDR2 SYDVKM. This CDR3 comprises 15 residues. This sample was included in a study of shared clonotypes between healthy human individuals. CD4+ cells yielded CD45RA+ naive and CD45RA-negative memory subsets.

The clonotype comes from a woman in her twenties or thirties in good health. Sequences were obtained from memory CD4+ T cells sorted from blood. The subset: CD45RA-negative fraction. This sequence joins TRBV28 and TRBJ2-5, with D uncertain. CDR3 coding DNA: TGTGCCAGCAGGCCTGCGGACGGGCAACGGGAGACCCAGTACTTC. This codes for CASRPADGQRETQYF. The full variable domain, in which reference TRBV28 and TRBJ2-5 provide the parts outside the CDR3, is DVKVTQSSRYLVKRTGEKVFLECVQDMDHENMFWYRQDPGLGLRLIYFSYDVKMKEKGDIPEGYSVSREKKERFSLILESASTNQTSMYLCASRPADGQRETQYFGPGTRLLVL.